A selection of T cell receptor beta chains follows, all from one sample in a study of regulatory T cells in long-lasting Graves disease. TCRdb analysed the multiplex PCR reads with MiXCR anew, one entry per CDR3 protein. The profile shows approximately 470,000 distinct CDR3 sequences, roughly 16% of them singletons. The same sample was also used in a study of T cells in Graves' hyperthyroidism and ophthalmopathy.

Source: peripheral blood mononuclear cells (PBMCs), taken at new diagnosis, from a patient treated with antithyroid drugs. The receptors originated from a man aged 40-49 years with Graves disease. Both conserved end residues are part of each CDR3. The D gene is left open where the match is weak. Size values are once, few and many counts, or a class for expanded clones, and some rows have none.

D	V	size	J	length	CDR3	DNA
NA	TRBV18	many	TRBJ2-5	12	CASSQTGKTQYF	TGTGCCAGCTCACAAACAGGGAAGACCCAGTACTTC
TRBD2	TRBV12-3/TRBV12-4	few	TRBJ2-2	17	CASSSPEGREETGELFF	TGTGCCAGCAGTTCCCCTGAGGGGCGGGAGGAAACCGGGGAGCTGTTTTTT
TRBD1	TRBV6-1	many	TRBJ1-4	16	CASSTGTAATNEKLFF	TGTGCCAGCAGTACGGGGACAGCTGCAACTAATGAAAAACTGTTTTTT
NA	TRBV15	many	TRBJ2-5	16	CATSRLGSGIEGTQYF	TGTGCCACCAGCAGATTGGGGTCCGGCATCGAGGGGACCCAGTACTTC
NA	TRBV18	many	TRBJ2-2	14	CASSAYRDTGELFF	TGTGCCAGCTCAGCGTACAGGGATACCGGGGAGCTGTTTTTT
NA	TRBV19	NA	TRBJ2-7	14	CASSNRDGPYEQYF	TGTGCCAGTAGCAACCGGGACGGCCCCTACGAGCAGTACTTC
TRBD2	TRBV20-1	many	TRBJ2-7	17	CSATGLAGGILSYEQYF	TGCAGTGCTACGGGACTAGCGGGAGGTATCCTAAGCTACGAGCAGTACTTC
NA	TRBV5-1	many	TRBJ2-7	13	CASSLNARYEQYF	TGCGCCAGCAGCTTAAACGCGAGGTACGAGCAGTACTTC
TRBD1	TRBV2	NA	TRBJ2-7	15	CASSEQGALSYEQYF	TGTGCCAGCAGTGAACAGGGGGCCCTTTCCTACGAGCAGTACTTC
TRBD2	TRBV7-9	many	TRBJ2-1	14	CASSSPRGGNEQFF	TGTGCCAGCAGCTCCCCCCGGGGGGGGAATGAGCAGTTCTTC
NA	TRBV13	many	TRBJ2-7	12	CASSGGGGEQYF	TGTGCCAGCAGCGGGGGGGGCGGAGAGCAGTACTTC
TRBD1	TRBV19	NA	TRBJ1-5	13	CASRYRGIQPQHF	TGTGCCAGTAGGTACAGGGGAATCCAGCCCCAGCATTTT
NA	TRBV12-3/TRBV12-4	many	TRBJ2-5	15	CASSHSGTNQETQYF	TGTGCCAGCAGTCACAGCGGGACAAACCAAGAGACCCAGTACTTC
TRBD2	TRBV30	many	TRBJ2-1	14	CAWASGSSYNEQFF	TGTGCCTGGGCCAGCGGGAGCTCCTACAATGAGCAGTTCTTC
TRBD1	TRBV6-1	many	TRBJ1-2	15	CASSEAVRQGLDYTF	TGTGCCAGCAGTGAAGCCGTGAGACAGGGACTCGACTACACCTTC
NA	TRBV20-1	many	TRBJ2-2	17	CSARTSRFHRGGGELFF	TGCAGTGCTAGGACTAGTCGGTTCCACAGAGGCGGCGGGGAGCTGTTTTTT
NA	TRBV6-2/TRBV6-3	NA	TRBJ2-1	11	CASTGYNEQFF	TGTGCCAGCACCGGTTACAATGAGCAGTTCTTC
TRBD1	TRBV2	many	TRBJ2-5	13	CASSGLRGETQYF	TGTGCCAGCAGTGGTCTCAGGGGGGAGACCCAGTACTTC
TRBD1	TRBV6-1	few	TRBJ1-2	16	CASSGRTGGTDYGYTF	TGTGCCAGCAGTGGACGGACAGGGGGCACGGACTATGGCTACACCTTC
NA	TRBV11-3	NA	TRBJ2-3	16	CASSFTYGLRKDTQYF	TGTGCCAGCAGTTTCACTTACGGGCTTAGGAAGGATACGCAGTATTTT
NA	TRBV20-1	many	TRBJ1-5	14	CSALEGLSNQPQHF	TGCAGTGCCCTCGAAGGGTTAAGCAATCAGCCCCAGCATTTT
TRBD2	TRBV27	many	TRBJ2-7	15	CASSELAGGQYEQYF	TGTGCCAGCAGCGAGCTAGCGGGAGGCCAATACGAGCAGTACTTC
NA	TRBV7-6	NA	TRBJ1-4	18	CASSLPSAGAGANEKLFF	TGTGCCAGCAGCTTACCCTCCGCGGGGGCGGGCGCTAATGAAAAACTGTTTTTT
TRBD2	TRBV20-1	many	TRBJ2-7	15	CSARMTSAISYEQYF	TGCAGTGCTAGGATGACTAGCGCGATCTCCTACGAGCAGTACTTC
NA	TRBV7-6	many	TRBJ2-3	16	CASSLELAQSTDTQYF	TGTGCCAGCAGCTTAGAGTTGGCACAAAGCACAGATACGCAGTATTTT
TRBD2	TRBV9	NA	TRBJ2-1	15	CASSVLAGKYNEQFF	TGTGCCAGCAGCGTCTTAGCGGGTAAATACAATGAGCAGTTCTTC
NA	TRBV20-1	NA	TRBJ1-5	9	CSTDQPQHF	TGCAGCACAGATCAGCCCCAGCATTTT
TRBD2	TRBV28	many	TRBJ2-7	17	CASSFWDLLAGAYEQYF	TGTGCCAGCAGTTTTTGGGACTTACTAGCGGGAGCCTACGAGCAGTACTTC
TRBD2	TRBV2	many	TRBJ2-3	16	CASSGRLAGVTDTQYF	TGTGCCAGCAGTGGACGTCTAGCGGGAGTGACAGATACGCAGTATTTT
TRBD2	TRBV6-9	NA	TRBJ2-3	19	CASSYSNPLAGEVTDTQYF	TGTGCCAGCAGTTACTCGAATCCCCTAGCGGGAGAAGTAACAGATACGCAGTATTTT
NA	TRBV18	few	TRBJ2-2	16	CASSPGVAANTGELFF	TGTGCCAGCTCACCAGGGGTAGCGGCGAACACCGGGGAGCTGTTTTTT
NA	TRBV28	NA	TRBJ2-7	16	CASSHRPRQPSYEQYF	TGTGCCAGCAGTCACCGACCCCGTCAGCCTTCCTACGAGCAGTACTTC
TRBD1	TRBV12-3/TRBV12-4	NA	TRBJ1-2	17	CASSFHLGGQGNYGYTF	TGTGCCAGCAGTTTCCACCTTGGGGGACAGGGAAACTATGGCTACACCTTC
TRBD1	TRBV24-1	many	TRBJ1-2	14	CATSEGTGIYGYTF	TGTGCCACCAGTGAAGGGACAGGTATATATGGCTACACCTTC
TRBD1	TRBV30	many	TRBJ1-5	14	CAWSPNRGRQPQHF	TGTGCCTGGAGTCCCAACAGGGGCCGGCAGCCCCAGCATTTT
NA	TRBV6-1	NA	TRBJ2-7	13	CASSTWEFYEQYF	TGTGCCAGCAGTACCTGGGAGTTCTACGAGCAGTACTTC
TRBD1	TRBV27	many	TRBJ1-2	14	CASSLGTGVFGYTF	TGTGCCAGCAGCCTAGGGACAGGGGTATTTGGCTACACCTTC
TRBD2	TRBV27	many	TRBJ2-1	11	CFSGGSGEQFF	TGTTTTAGCGGGGGCAGTGGGGAGCAGTTCTTC
NA	TRBV7-6	many	TRBJ2-1	14	CASSDSPRFGEQFF	TGTGCCAGCAGCGACAGCCCCCGATTCGGTGAGCAGTTCTTC
NA	TRBV2	many	TRBJ2-1	15	CASSARRSSYNEQFF	TGTGCCAGCAGTGCACGGCGGAGCTCCTACAATGAGCAGTTCTTC
TRBD1	TRBV4-1	NA	TRBJ2-5	15	CASTRGQGALETQYF	TGCGCCAGCACCAGAGGACAGGGGGCGTTGGAGACCCAGTACTTC
NA	TRBV19	NA	TRBJ1-3	15	CASNPGPKTGNTIYF	TGTGCCAGTAACCCGGGACCGAAGACTGGAAACACCATATATTTT
TRBD2	TRBV28	many	TRBJ2-2	19	CASSLWTSGRAASTGELFF	TGTGCCAGCAGTCTCTGGACTAGCGGGAGGGCCGCTAGCACCGGGGAGCTGTTTTTT
NA	TRBV29-1	NA	TRBJ2-2	14	CSVARTEYTGELFF	TGCAGCGTTGCGAGGACAGAATACACCGGGGAGCTGTTTTTT
NA	TRBV7-9	few	TRBJ1-4	13	CASSLGNAEKLFF	TGTGCCAGCAGCTTAGGCAATGCTGAAAAACTGTTTTTT
NA	TRBV10-3	NA	TRBJ1-6	21	CAISERKTGRNLNPRKTPLHF	TGTGCCATCAGTGAGCGGAAGACGGGCCGAAATTTGAATCCGCGAAAGACGCCCCTCCACTTT
NA	TRBV20-1	many	TRBJ2-3	15	CSARDWAGNTDTQYF	TGCAGTGCTAGAGATTGGGCGGGGAACACAGATACGCAGTATTTT
TRBD1	TRBV7-9	many	TRBJ2-7	13	CAKPGQEVYEQYF	TGTGCCAAACCGGGACAGGAGGTCTACGAGCAGTACTTC
NA	TRBV4-1	few	TRBJ2-5	14	CASSQQNNQETQYF	TGCGCCAGCAGCCAACAAAACAACCAAGAGACCCAGTACTTC
NA	TRBV12-3/TRBV12-4	many	TRBJ2-5	11	CASTSRGTQYF	TGTGCCAGCACATCTCGGGGGACCCAGTACTTC
NA	TRBV10-2	few	TRBJ1-5	17	CASSERAGEVSNQPQHF	TGCGCCAGCAGTGAGAGGGCAGGGGAAGTGAGCAATCAGCCCCAGCATTTT
TRBD2	TRBV13	many	TRBJ2-2	14	CASRTSGLAGELFF	TGTGCCAGTCGGACTAGCGGCTTAGCCGGGGAGCTGTTTTTT
NA	TRBV3-1	many	TRBJ1-3	15	CASSQDSSSGNTIYF	TGTGCCAGCAGCCAAGACTCCAGCTCTGGAAACACCATATATTTT